The 32 T cell receptor beta chains given below trace back to one sample, sequenced in a study of T cell responses to AZD1222 COVID-19 vaccine. Some clones are missing from TCRdb's copy, which holds only in-frame ones; the method was immunoSEQ multiplex PCR. The sample shows 90,000 to 150,000 clones, roughly 90% of them seen only once. The sequencing here drew on peripheral blood, taken on day 0 of AZD1222 vaccination. These receptors were obtained from an adult in good health.

This chain uses TRBV5-8 with TRBJ1-2; 10 positions match TRBD1. Trimming took 3 bases from V and 4 from J; bases not matched to a gene: 9. CDR1 and CDR2 (germline): SGHTS, YDEGEE. The CDR3 totals 16 residues. The DNA for the CDR3 is TGTGCCAGCAGCTCGCAAACCAGGACAGGGGGCTATGGCTACACCTTC. This encodes CASSSQTRTGGYGYTF.

The V call is TRBV27, the J call TRBJ1-1; D remains ambiguous. V was cut by 6 bases and J by 8 bases, with 16 bases left in between. This CDR3 has 13 residues. CDR1 is MNHEY and CDR2 is SMNVEV in the germline V gene (reference sequence). The CDR3 coding sequence is TGTGCCAGCAGCCCCCTTCGGGTTTCGGAAGCTTTCTTT. Translating gives CASSPLRVSEAFF.

The rearrangement uses TRBV7-9 and TRBJ1-2; D remains ambiguous. The V and J ends lost 4 bases and 2 bases respectively, with 14 bases between them. Germline values: CDR1 SEHNR, CDR2 FQNEAQ (reference sequence). The CDR3 is 15 residues long. The CDR3, as DNA: TGTGCCAGCAGCTCATCCCTGGGTGCGAACTATGGCTACACCTTC. This gives the protein CASSSSLGANYGYTF. Full variable domain (outside the CDR3, taken from reference TRBV7-9 and TRBJ1-2): DTGVSQNPRHKITKRGQNVTFRCDPISEHNRLYWYRQTLGQGPEFLTYFQNEAQLEKSRLLSDRFSAERPKGSFSTLEIQRTEQGDSAMYLCASSSSLGANYGYTFGSGTRLTVV.

This chain joins TRBV19 and TRBJ2-3; no clear D gene. The germline V gene has CDR1 LNHDA and CDR2 SQIVND (reference sequence). The CDR3 runs 15 residues. The ends were cut back, 4 bases at V and 0 bases at J, with 11 bases in the middle. The CDR3 DNA sequence: TGTGCCAGTAGTAACTGGGTTTCTAGCACAGATACGCAGTATTTT. It codes for CASSNWVSSTDTQYF.

The V gene is TRBV28, the J gene TRBJ1-6; perhaps TRBD1 as D (5 bases). This CDR3 comprises 15 residues. The germline V and J ends were trimmed by 5 bases and 6 bases, with 14 bases remaining between them. Germline CDR1 and CDR2: MDHEN and SYDVKM. The CDR3 DNA sequence: TGTGCCAGCAGTCCGGGGGACTTTGGTAATTCACCCCTCCACTTT. Its protein product is CASSPGDFGNSPLHF.

The chain combines TRBV3-1 (or the pseudogene TRBV3-2) with TRBJ2-2; D tentatively reads TRBD1 or TRBD2 (5 bases each). V gave up 4 bases and J gave up 0 bases, with 9 bases separating them. CDR3 length: 15 amino acids. The germline CDR1 and CDR2 sequences are LGHDT and YNNKEL (reference sequence). The CDR3 nucleotides are TGTGCCAGCAGCCGGGACCCTACGAACACCGGGGAGCTGTTTTTT. Residues: CASSRDPTNTGELFF.

The rearrangement joins TRBV9 to TRBJ1-3, with no clear D. The V gene lost 3 bases and the J gene lost 1 base, with 5 bases spanning the gap. There are 13 residues in the CDR3. Germline-derived CDR1 and CDR2 are SGDLS and YYNGEE. The CDR3 nucleotides are TGTGCCAGCAGCGGGATTTCTGGAAACACCATATATTTT. Amino acids: CASSGISGNTIYF.

This clone was seen just once. The chain carries TRBV6-5 and TRBJ1-4; no firm D call. This CDR3 region has 14 residues. V lost 0 bases and J 7 bases, leaving 9 bases between the germline ends. Germline V gives CDR1 MNHEY, CDR2 SVGAGI. The CDR3 loop is CASSYSGSREKLFF. The CDR3 DNA reads as TGTGCCAGCAGTTACTCGGGGTCACGTGAAAAACTGTTTTTT.

The rearrangement uses TRBV27 and TRBJ2-7; TRBD1 matches at 8 bases. Germline CDR1 and CDR2: MNHEY and SMNVEV (reference sequence). J lost 2 bases, V lost 4 bases, and 4 bases had no gene match. The CDR3 runs to 14 residues. The CDR3 region has the DNA TGTGCCAGCAGTTGGACAGGGCCGGCCTACGAGCAGTACTTC. Translated, it gives CASSWTGPAYEQYF.

As for this clone: A read error may account for a junction end that differs from germline. The V gene is TRBV5-6, the J gene TRBJ1-1; D call uncertain. Germline CDR1 is SGHDT and CDR2 is YYEEEE. The CDR3 length is 13 residues. The CDR3 DNA sequence: TGTGCAAGCATGACTGGGGTAGGGACTGAAGCTTTCTTT. This translates into CASMTGVGTEAFF.

This clone was counted once. This chain connects TRBV20-1 to TRBJ1-1; D unclear. Germline lookup yields CDR1 DFQATT and CDR2 SNEGSKA (reference sequence). The CDR3 loop spans 10 amino acids. In DNA, the CDR3 is TGCAGGGCGGCGAACACTGAAGCTTTCTTT. It codes for CRAANTEAFF.

V is TRBV2 and J is TRBJ1-3, with D possibly being TRBD1 (5 bases). V was shortened by 6 bases and J by 3 bases, with 15 bases between the two germline ends. The germline CDR1 and CDR2 sequences are SNHLY and FYNNEI. This CDR3 contains 15 residues. The DNA of the CDR3 is TGTGCCAGCAGCGGTGGGGGAGGAATTGGAAACACCATATATTTT. This codes for CASSGGGGIGNTIYF.

The gene calls are TRBV7-2 and TRBJ1-5, with a weak D call TRBD1 (6 bases). Deletions cut 1 base from V and 0 bases from J, with 7 bases between. Germline assignment: CDR1 SGHTA and CDR2 FQGNSA. The CDR3 is 15 residues long. The CDR3 DNA sequence: TGTGCCAGCAGCTTAGACAGGGATAGCAATCAGCCCCAGCATTTT. Protein sequence: CASSLDRDSNQPQHF.

This clone has just one count. The rearrangement joins TRBV19 to TRBJ1-2; a weak D match, TRBD1 (5 bases). Germline CDR1 reads LNHDA; CDR2 reads SQIVND (reference sequence). V was trimmed by 5 bases and J by 7 bases, leaving 23 bases between them. The length of the CDR3 is 16 residues. The CDR3 nucleotides read TGTGCCAGTAGTTCTTGGTCCGTCGGGGGAAGGACTGGCTACACCTTC. Translation: CASSSWSVGGRTGYTF.

The CDR3 spells CATIQGLAGANVLTF. The CDR3 nucleotides read TGTGCCACTATACAGGGTCTAGCAGGGGCCAACGTCCTGACTTTC. V usage is TRBV7-9 and J usage is TRBJ2-6; weak D call: TRBD1 (6 bases). V lost 10 bases, J lost 4 bases, and 17 bases lay in between. The germline V gene has CDR1 SEHNR and CDR2 FQNEAQ (reference sequence). The CDR3 totals 15 residues.

This chain joins TRBV5-1 and TRBJ2-6; 7 bases map to TRBD1. CDR1 SGHRS and CDR2 YFSETQ come from the germline V gene. The CDR3 runs to 15 residues. The junction had 6 bases not matched to a gene; V was cut back by 5 bases and J by 4 bases. CDR3 loop: CASSSEGAGANVLTF. The CDR3 DNA sequence: TGCGCCAGCAGTTCCGAGGGGGCAGGGGCCAACGTCCTGACTTTC.

CDR3: CASSRDFTDTQYF. The CDR3 nucleotides read TGTGCCAGCAGTCGGGACTTTACAGATACGCAGTATTTT. This chain links TRBV2 with TRBJ2-3; perhaps TRBD2 as D (6 bases). V lost 5 bases and J 3 bases, leaving 9 bases between the germline ends. Germline lookup yields CDR1 SNHLY and CDR2 FYNNEI. The CDR3 totals 13 residues. The full variable domain, with the rest looked up from reference TRBV2 and TRBJ2-3, is EPEVTQTPSHQVTQMGQEVILRCVPISNHLYFYWYRQILGQKVEFLVSFYNNEISEKSEIFDDQFSVERPDGSNFTLKIRSTKLEDSAMYFCASSRDFTDTQYFGPGTRLTVL.

The chain recombines TRBV5-6 with TRBJ1-2; unclear D gene. This CDR3 has 14 amino acids. CDR1 and CDR2 from the germline V gene are SGHDT and YYEEEE. V was cut by 1 base and J by 2 bases, with 9 bases left in between. CDR3 nucleotide sequence: TGTGCCAGCAGCTTGCCCCAGGAAAACTATGGCTACACCTTC. Protein product: CASSLPQENYGYTF. Looking up the rest from reference TRBV5-6 and TRBJ1-2 gives the full variable domain: DAGVTQSPTHLIKTRGQQVTLRCSPKSGHDTVSWYQQALGQGPQFIFQYYEEEERQRGNFPDRFSGHQFPNYSSELNVNALLLGDSALYLCASSLPQENYGYTFGSGTRLTVV.

The V gene is TRBV5-1, the J gene TRBJ1-2, with 8 bases aligning to TRBD1. The germline V gene has CDR1 SGHRS and CDR2 YFSETQ. The CDR3 sequence is 14 residues long. The trim removed 2 bases at V and 3 bases at J, leaving 3 bases unmatched. CDR3 protein: CASSFVQGDYGYTF. The CDR3 DNA reads TGCGCCAGCAGCTTCGTACAGGGGGACTATGGCTACACCTTC.

The rearrangement joins TRBV3-1 (or the pseudogene TRBV3-2) to TRBJ2-3; perhaps D is TRBD1 or TRBD2 (5 bases each). Germline V gene lookup returns CDR1 LGHDT and CDR2 YNNKEL (reference sequence). CDR3 length equals 15 residues. V was clipped by 7 bases and J by 1 base, with 15 bases between them. CDR3 coding DNA: TGTGCCAGCACCCCTACGGGGACGCGCACAGATACGCAGTATTTT. This codes for CASTPTGTRTDTQYF.

This chain joins TRBV21-1 and TRBJ2-5; TRBD1 is taken as the D call from the table, unchecked against the DNA. TRBV21-1 is noted as a pseudogene. The CDR3 runs 16 residues. CDR3 sequence: CASSAGTGGLRETQYF. The CDR3 DNA follows: TGTGCCAGCAGCGCCGGGACAGGGGGTTTGAGAGAGACCCAGTACTTC.

V usage is TRBV6-5 and J usage is TRBJ2-2; D remains ambiguous. Between the trimmed V and J ends, which lost 7 bases and 6 bases, there was a span of 15 bases. The CDR3 has 14 amino acids. Germline V gene sequence: CDR1 MNHEY, CDR2 SVGAGI. CDR3 in amino acids: CASISSAFAGELFF. CDR3 in DNA: TGTGCCAGCATTTCATCCGCATTCGCCGGGGAGCTGTTTTTT.

The chain carries TRBV27 and TRBJ1-4; D is unclear. Germline-derived CDR1 and CDR2 are MNHEY and SMNVEV (reference sequence). CDR3 length: 15 residues. Trimming pared 10 bases from V and 7 bases from J, leaving 22 bases between. The CDR3 protein is CATRRTVFPFEKLFF. In DNA, the CDR3 is TGTGCCACCCGCCGTACAGTCTTCCCGTTTGAAAAACTGTTTTTT.

J is TRBJ2-7 and V is TRBV6-1; D remains unclear. In germline, CDR1 is MNHNS, CDR2 SASEGT. Trimming removed 3 bases from V and 6 bases from J, with 9 bases in between. CDR3 length: 12 amino acids. The CDR3, as DNA: TGTGCCAGCAGTGACGGACCGGGCGAGCAGTACTTC. It specifies CASSDGPGEQYF.

The J gene is TRBJ1-1, the V gene TRBV19; 8 bases agree with TRBD1. CDR1 LNHDA and CDR2 SQIVND come from the germline V gene (reference sequence). This CDR3 has 16 amino acids. V gave up 6 bases and J gave up 5 bases; unmatched junction bases: 14. DNA of the CDR3: TGTGCCAGTAGGACGTACAGGGGGGCGCGAGAGACTGAAGCTTTCTTT. This sequence encodes CASRTYRGARETEAFF.

The chain recombines TRBV6-5 with TRBJ1-2; tentative D call: TRBD1 (6 bases). Germline CDR1 MNHEY, CDR2 SVGAGI. The CDR3 is 12 residues long. The ends were cut back, 7 bases at V and 8 bases at J, with 14 bases in the middle. The CDR3 sequence: CASIKWGGGYTF. CDR3 nucleotides: TGTGCCAGCATTAAATGGGGGGGCGGCTACACCTTC.

The chain carries TRBV19 and TRBJ2-2; 8 positions match TRBD1. Trimming removed 4 bases from V and 3 bases from J; junction bases left unmatched: 7. CDR3 length: 16 residues. Germline values: CDR1 LNHDA, CDR2 SQIVND (reference sequence). The CDR3 here is CASSTKQGVDTGELFF. CDR3 in DNA: TGTGCCAGTAGTACCAAACAGGGGGTAGACACCGGGGAGCTGTTTTTT.

This clone appeared a single time. The chain employs TRBV6-2 or TRBV6-3 and TRBJ1-4; 7 positions agree with TRBD1. Trimming cost V 2 bases and J 5 bases; bases outside gene matches: 8. This CDR3 comprises 16 residues. Germline assignment: CDR1 MNHEY and CDR2 SVGEGT. The CDR3 DNA follows: TGTGCCAGCAGTTACAACACAGGGGATCAGAATGAAAAACTGTTTTTT. Protein: CASSYNTGDQNEKLFF.

The chain uses TRBV7-2 and TRBJ1-2, with TRBD1 matching 9 bases. This CDR3 is 15 amino acids long. V lost 4 bases and J lost 8; bases outside the gene matches: 11. Germline V gene lookup returns CDR1 SGHTA and CDR2 FQGNSA. CDR3 region: CASSSRQGGSGGYTF. CDR3 DNA sequence: TGTGCCAGCAGCTCCCGACAGGGGGGATCGGGCGGCTACACCTTC.

V is TRBV28 and J is TRBJ1-1; D is unclear. Trimming removed 4 bases at V and 10 bases at J, with 13 bases between. The CDR3 runs 12 residues. Germline CDR1 MDHEN, CDR2 SYDVKM. For the CDR3, the DNA is TGTGCCAGCAGTTCTCTAGGGTTCGGAGCTTTCTTT. It is translated as CASSSLGFGAFF.

The gene calls are TRBV5-1 and TRBJ1-2; D ambiguous. This CDR3 region has 13 residues. In germline, CDR1 is SGHRS, CDR2 YFSETQ. The V gene lost 0 bases and the J gene lost 4 bases, with 7 bases spanning the gap. For the CDR3, the DNA is TGCGCCAGCAGCTTGGGCGGGCCCTATGGCTACACCTTC. As protein: CASSLGGPYGYTF.

The sample holds a few counts of this clone. CDR3 amino acids: CASSSDGEQNTEAFF. CDR3 bases: TGTGCCAGCAGTTCAGACGGAGAACAGAACACTGAAGCTTTCTTT. The gene calls are TRBV28 and TRBJ1-1; no clear D gene. The germline gives CDR1 MDHEN, CDR2 SYDVKM. This CDR3 has 15 residues. The V and J ends lost 4 bases and 1 base respectively, with 13 bases between them.